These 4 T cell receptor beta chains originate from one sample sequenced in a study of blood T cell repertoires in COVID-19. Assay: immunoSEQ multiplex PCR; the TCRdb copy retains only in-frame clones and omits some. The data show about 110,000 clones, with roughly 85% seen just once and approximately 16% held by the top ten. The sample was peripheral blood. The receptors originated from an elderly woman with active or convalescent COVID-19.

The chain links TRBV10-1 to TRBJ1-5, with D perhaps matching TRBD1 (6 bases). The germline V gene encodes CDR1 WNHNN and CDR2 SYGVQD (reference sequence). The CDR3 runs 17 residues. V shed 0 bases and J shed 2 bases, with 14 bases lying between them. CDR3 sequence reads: CASSESDSRGGNQPQHF. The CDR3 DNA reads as TGCGCCAGCAGTGAGTCGGATAGCAGGGGTGGCAATCAGCCCCAGCATTTT.

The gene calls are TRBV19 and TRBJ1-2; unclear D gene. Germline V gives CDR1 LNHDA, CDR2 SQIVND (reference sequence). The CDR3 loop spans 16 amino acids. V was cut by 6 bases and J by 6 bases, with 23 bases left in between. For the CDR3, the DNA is TGTGCCAGTAGCTCAAACGCCCGGGCGGGGTTCGATGGCTACACCTTC. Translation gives CASSSNARAGFDGYTF.

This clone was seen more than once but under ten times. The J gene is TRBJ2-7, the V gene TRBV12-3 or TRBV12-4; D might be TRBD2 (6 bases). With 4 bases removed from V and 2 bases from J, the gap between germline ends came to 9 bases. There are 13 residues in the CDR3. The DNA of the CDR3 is TGTGCCAGCAGTTATTCGGGAGCCTACGAGCAGTACTTC. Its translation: CASSYSGAYEQYF.

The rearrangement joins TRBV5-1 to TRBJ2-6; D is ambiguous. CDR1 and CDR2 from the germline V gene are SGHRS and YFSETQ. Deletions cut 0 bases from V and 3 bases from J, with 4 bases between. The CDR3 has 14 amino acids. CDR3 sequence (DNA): TGCGCCAGCAGCTTGGAGCTTGGGGCCAACGTCCTGACTTTC. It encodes CASSLELGANVLTF.